Listed below are T cell receptor beta chains from one sample, sequenced in a study of T cell clusters in autoimmune cytopenias. TCRdb reprocessed the multiplex PCR reads, keeping one entry per CDR3 protein, no DNA. The sample has 5,500 to 8,000 distinct CDR3 sequences. The sample also formed part of further work on T cell repertoires in aging, cancer and after chemotherapy.

The sample comprised peripheral blood. The source of these receptors is a human donor in good health. CDR3s include the opening cysteine and the closing phenylalanine or tryptophan. Rows give clone size only sometimes, using once, few, many, or a class for an expanded clone.

V gene	clone size	J gene	CDR3 protein
TRBV6-5	medium-sized	TRBJ2-2	CASSGRRDTGELFF
TRBV11-1	.	TRBJ1-2	CASSRQGGAGYGYTF
TRBV19	medium-sized	TRBJ2-2	CASSSDYYTGELFF
TRBV20-1	.	TRBJ1-2	CSASDRAQNYGYTF
TRBV6-5	.	TRBJ2-3	CAISEGPGGATDTQYF
TRBV29-1	medium-sized	TRBJ1-2	CSVEAGSARDYTF
TRBV6-4	.	TRBJ2-3	CASSVEGLATDTQYF
TRBV29-1	medium-sized	TRBJ1-1	CSVASQGRNTEAFF
TRBV12-3/TRBV12-4	.	TRBJ2-5	CASRPGLELGGETQYF
TRBV12-3/TRBV12-4	.	TRBJ2-5	CASSFGGGYPETQYF
TRBV12-3/TRBV12-4	.	TRBJ2-1	CASSPRGLPRDEQFF
TRBV29-1	large	TRBJ2-3	CSVDTSTDTQYF
TRBV12-3/TRBV12-4	.	TRBJ1-5	CASSRQGGQPQHF
TRBV30	.	TRBJ1-2	CAWRHPHGQGAAGYGYTF
TRBV5-1	.	TRBJ2-2	CASLTGSGGELFF
TRBV29-1	medium-sized	TRBJ1-1	CSARGQAETEAFF
TRBV27	medium-sized	TRBJ2-7	CASSFGGASGTYEQYF
TRBV19	medium-sized	TRBJ2-7	CASKRDHAPSEQYF
TRBV18	medium-sized	TRBJ2-3	CASYFGGTPDTQYF
TRBV4-3	.	TRBJ2-7	CASSQALQGYYEQYF
TRBV18	.	TRBJ2-5	CASSPGLAGVGGETQYF
TRBV6-1	.	TRBJ2-3	CASSDRRRGTDTQYF
TRBV4-2	.	TRBJ1-6	CASSQDNDRRSPLHF
TRBV19	medium-sized	TRBJ2-1	CASSQQGLRSFNEQFF
TRBV5-4	medium-sized	TRBJ2-5	CASSLAGGQTQYF
TRBV11-1	.	TRBJ2-5	CASSWSGTGQETQYF
TRBV7-6	medium-sized	TRBJ2-7	CASSPRTGGNEQYF
TRBV30	.	TRBJ2-1	CVWSGGQGAVGQFF
TRBV6-1	.	TRBJ2-5	CASSLNRGLGGETQYF
TRBV6-4	.	TRBJ2-1	CASTPSGGNYNEQFF
TRBV30	medium-sized	TRBJ2-7	CAWSGLAGGASYEQYF
TRBV5-5	medium-sized	TRBJ2-3	CASSLELSGRDTQYF
TRBV11-2	.	TRBJ2-5	CASSSPPDQYF
TRBV7-6	medium-sized	TRBJ2-6	CASGSSGANVLTF
TRBV19	medium-sized	TRBJ2-5	CASSKEGEETQYF
TRBV12-3/TRBV12-4	.	TRBJ1-4	CASRSQGTTEKLFF
TRBV5-6	.	TRBJ2-5	CASSETGQKTQYF
TRBV6-2/TRBV6-3	.	TRBJ2-1	CASVPRLYNEQFF
TRBV6-5	.	TRBJ2-2	CASSSPDRGYTGELFF
TRBV6-2/TRBV6-3	.	TRBJ2-1	CVSSPTPGTGRTYNEQFF
TRBV7-9	.	TRBJ2-2	CASSSLAGAYTGELFF
TRBV19	.	TRBJ1-1	CASSIETGSEEAFF
TRBV6-5	.	TRBJ1-1	CASSPIPDSHTEAFF
TRBV6-4	.	TRBJ2-3	CASSGTAGGTDTQYF
TRBV19	medium-sized	TRBJ2-6	CASNDGGGTISGANVLTF
TRBV19	medium-sized	TRBJ2-5	CASSPIEGAAETQYF
TRBV7-2	.	TRBJ2-7	CASSFTYEQYF
TRBV6-1	.	TRBJ2-3	CASSERGLAGGWTDTQYF
TRBV30	medium-sized	TRBJ1-5	CAWSVDRVQPQHF
TRBV6-5	medium-sized	TRBJ2-1	CASRAGGLSGNEQFF
TRBV6-1	.	TRBJ2-2	CASSGGRAWTRELFF
TRBV19	medium-sized	TRBJ1-1	CASSDRGQGTEAFF
TRBV7-9	.	TRBJ2-7	CASSLEAPSYEQYF
TRBV29-1	medium-sized	TRBJ2-5	CSVGGGARETQYF
TRBV5-6	medium-sized	TRBJ2-5	CASRSGGETQYF
TRBV18	.	TRBJ2-2	CASSIQVASLPSGELFF
TRBV6-6	.	TRBJ2-7	CASSYEGGSYEQYF
TRBV19	.	TRBJ1-5	CASSIDSGQVINQPQHF
TRBV27	medium-sized	TRBJ2-7	CASTPGQGPYEQYF
TRBV6-1	medium-sized	TRBJ2-1	CASSEAQAGEQFF